This TCR beta chain was sequenced during a study of shared clonotypes between healthy human individuals. For the study at large: A few men and a couple of women, aged 18 to 49, were donors.

This CDR3 contains 17 residues. V was pared by 6 bases and J by 1 base, with 10 bases of the junction left unmatched. Germline assignment: CDR1 SGHNT and CDR2 YYREEE (reference sequence). Subsets obtained from CD4+ cells comprised CD45RA+ naive and CD45RA-negative memory cells. Sorted-subset replicate PCRs used 200 ng of genomic DNA. This amount corresponded to about 29,000 T cell genomes. In the authors' workflow: Because ImmunoSEQ provided only junction sequences with no quality scores, the filtering differed. Sequencing used immunoSEQ multiplex PCR; TCRdb keeps in-frame clones, though not all of them. V, J and clone size are taken as reported in that table, and D and trimming were inferred from the DNA itself. Altogether nearly 1 million clones are present, over 60% being singletons, with the ten largest covering about 1.5%.

Sequencing was performed on memory CD4+ T cells sorted from blood. Documented subset: CD45RA-negative fraction. V usage is TRBV5-4 and J usage is TRBJ1-4; 9 bases fit TRBD1. The TCR originated in a man between 18 and 29 years old in good health. This CDR3 reads CASTLRGQGGTNEKLFF. In DNA, the CDR3 is TGTGCCAGCACCCTGAGGGGACAGGGAGGAACTAATGAAAAACTGTTTTTT.